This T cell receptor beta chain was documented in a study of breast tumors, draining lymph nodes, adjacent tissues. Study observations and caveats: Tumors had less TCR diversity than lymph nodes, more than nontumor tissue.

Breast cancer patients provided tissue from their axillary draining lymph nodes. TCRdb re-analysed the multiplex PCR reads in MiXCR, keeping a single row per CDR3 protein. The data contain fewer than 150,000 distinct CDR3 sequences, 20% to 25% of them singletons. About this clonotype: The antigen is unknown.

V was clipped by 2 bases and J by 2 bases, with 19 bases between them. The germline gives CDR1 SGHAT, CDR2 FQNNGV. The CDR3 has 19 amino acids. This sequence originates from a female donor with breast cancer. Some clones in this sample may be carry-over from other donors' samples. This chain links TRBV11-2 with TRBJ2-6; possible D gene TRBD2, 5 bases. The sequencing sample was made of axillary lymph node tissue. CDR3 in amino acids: CASSLWESAPEAGANVLTF. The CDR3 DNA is TGTGCCAGCAGCTTATGGGAGTCGGCACCCGAGGCTGGGGCCAACGTCCTGACTTTC.